This TCR beta chain was found in a study of T cells and Merkel cell carcinoma outcomes. Study findings and constraints: Reportedly, T-cell repertoire with density predicts Merkel cell carcinoma outcomes.

As for this clone: Its antigen is undetermined.

This table comes from immunoSEQ multiplex PCR, and its TCRdb copy is limited to in-frame clones, with some not included. The table shows approximately 400 clones, with roughly 93% occurring only once. Germline V gene data show CDR1 as LNHNV and CDR2 as YYDKDF (reference sequence). The germline V and J ends were trimmed by 0 bases and 2 bases, with 5 bases remaining between them. The CDR3 totals 14 residues. Sequenced sample: tumor tissue from Merkel cell carcinoma. The rearrangement uses TRBV15 and TRBJ1-5; no clear D gene. The receptor was derived from a human donor with Merkel cell carcinoma. The CDR3: CATSRDLGNQPQHF. The CDR3 DNA sequence: TGTGCCACCAGCAGAGATCTCGGCAATCAGCCCCAGCATTTT.